This T cell receptor (beta chain) originates from a study of Ad26.COV2.S vaccination and SARS-CoV-2 variants. Germline V CDR1 and CDR2: MDHEN, SYDVKM. The CDR3 length is 14 residues. J was trimmed by 1 base and V by 5 bases; bases with no gene match: 4. Here immunoSEQ multiplex PCR was the method, and the copy in TCRdb shows in-frame clones only, minus some. This sample yields 300,000 to 350,000 clones, of which 70% to 90% are seen a single time; 2.1% belongs to the top ten. The treatment: 15 to 20 received Ad26.COV2.S at low or high dose, single or two shots; 5 received placebo; per-sample allocation not given. Day 63 after the first vaccine or placebo injection was the time point for sampling. As its vector, the vaccine had Ad26, which expressed Wuhan-strain SARS-CoV-2 spike.

This chain uses TRBV28 with TRBJ1-1; 7 bases fit TRBD1. The source of this sequence is a person aged 18 to 65 who received the Ad26.COV2.S COVID-19 vaccine or a placebo. The sample in question was peripheral blood, obtained in a trial of Ad26.COV2.S vaccine versus placebo. CDR3 coding DNA: TGTGCCAGCAGTGGGGACAGACGGAACACTGAAGCTTTCTTT. Translating gives CASSGDRRNTEAFF.